This T cell receptor (beta chain) came from a study of radiation and T cells in renal cell carcinoma. On this clone itself: Its antigen remains unidentified.

Study-wide findings and caveats: From baseline, blood top tumor clonotypes peaked at 2 weeks post-radiation. Baseline intratumoral clonotype presence is unknown without pretreatment biopsies.

Documented time point: blood 2 weeks post-SBRT. Treatment given: 15 Gy SBRT to primary tumor, nephrectomy 4 weeks later. Blood was sampled at baseline, 2 weeks and 4 weeks after SBRT. This renal cell carcinoma was of the clear cell type. Sequencing used immunoSEQ multiplex PCR; TCRdb keeps in-frame clones, though not all of them. This table has some 120,000 clones, 80% to 90% appearing once. CDR3 length equals 15 residues. Germline lookup yields CDR1 SGHRS and CDR2 YFSETQ. Trimming cost V 1 base and J 8 bases, with 13 bases left between them. The sample consisted of blood, taken from a patient whose treatment included radiotherapy and nephrectomy. The sequence was obtained from a woman aged 55 to 70 with renal cell carcinoma. The J gene is TRBJ1-6, the V gene TRBV5-1; D gene uncertain. As DNA, the CDR3 is TGCGCCAGCAGCTTGACGGATCGTGGATATTCACCCCTCCACTTT. It encodes CASSLTDRGYSPLHF.